Described below is a single T cell receptor beta chain sequence and its context. Its antigen is as yet unknown. The sample originates from a study of shared clonotypes between healthy human individuals. Per the original methods: Without quality scores, immunoSEQ junctional reads could not be filtered like full-length reads. Using immunoSEQ multiplex PCR, the repertoire was profiled, and TCRdb retains in-frame clones only, with some absent. That table furnishes V, J and clone size, whereas the DNA furnished D and trimming. This table holds more than 2,000,000 clones, roughly 93% found once. Findings and limits, study-wide: A reduction in generation probabilities was seen for non-shared clonotypes relative to those shared by all four donors. Sharing across a handful of donors was seen in 4% to 6.5% of naive CD4 clonotypes.

Partitioning of CD4+ cells yielded a CD45RA+ naive subset and a CD45RA-negative memory subset. V shed 4 bases and J 2 bases; nucleotides not matched to a gene: 7. The CDR3 extends over 16 amino acids. J is TRBJ2-5 and V is TRBV5-3; 11 nucleotides line up with TRBD2. TRBV5-3 is sorted into the ORF group, with uncertain function. The sample consisted of naive CD4+ T cells from PBMCs. Subset specified: CD45RA+ positively selected. The sequence was obtained from a man aged 18 to 30 in good health. Some clones in this sample may be carry-over from other donors' samples. CDR3 coding DNA: TGTGCCAGAAGCGTCGGGACTAGCGGACCACAAGAGACCCAGTACTTC. This sequence encodes CARSVGTSGPQETQYF.